This T cell receptor beta chain was documented in a study of cytomegalovirus exposure and HLA in healthy donors. Only in-frame clones appear in the TCRdb table, and some are missing; sequencing was by immunoSEQ multiplex PCR. This table holds about 120,000 clones, approximately 87% found once. A word on this clone: The antigen is not known.

Study results and caveats: There were 150 to 200 TCR beta chains listed as cytomegalovirus-associated. In the 120 validation repertoires, about 94% of cluster scores exceeded 0, per a later analysis.

The germline gives CDR1 MNHEY, CDR2 SMNVEV (reference sequence). The CDR3 is 16 amino acids. Trimming took 4 bases from V and 6 from J; bases not matched to a gene: 13. The chain recombines TRBV27 with TRBJ1-2, with 8 bases matching TRBD1. Material: PBMCs. The clonotype originates from a woman in her 30s in good health and CMV-seronegative. CDR3 DNA: TGTGCCAGCAGTTCCCGGACAGGGAATCATATCGATGGCTACACCTTC. Its translation: CASSSRTGNHIDGYTF.